What follows are 7 T cell receptor beta chains derived from one specimen sequenced in a study of Ad26.COV2.S vaccination and SARS-CoV-2 variants. The table came from immunoSEQ multiplex PCR; TCRdb's copy has only in-frame clones and leaves some out. The table includes around 420,000 clones, over 75% detected once. Treatment in this sample: roughly 19 received Ad26.COV2.S at low or high dose, single or two shots; about 5 received placebo; per-sample allocation not given. Sampling took place 63 days after the first vaccine or placebo injection. The material was peripheral blood, obtained in a trial of Ad26.COV2.S vaccine versus placebo. The receptors stem from a person aged 18-65 years who received the Ad26.COV2.S COVID-19 vaccine or a placebo.

CDR3 amino acids: CAICVMGIVYEQYF. The CDR3 DNA sequence: TGTGCCATCTGCGTCATGGGGATCGTCTACGAGCAGTACTTC. The gene calls are TRBV10-3 and TRBJ2-7; D gene uncertain. CDR1 and CDR2 (germline): ENHRY, SYGVKD. V gave up 8 bases and J gave up 3 bases, with 17 bases separating them. CDR3 length: 14 amino acids.

The chain links TRBV2 to TRBJ2-3, with TRBD1 identical over 8 bases. Germline V CDR1 and CDR2: SNHLY, FYNNEI. V was clipped by 10 bases and J by 3 bases; unmatched bases: 3. This CDR3 has 12 residues. The CDR3 DNA reads as TGTGCCATTGGACAGGGAACAGATACGCAGTATTTT. Translation gives CAIGQGTDTQYF.

The chain combines TRBV7-2 with TRBJ2-7; possible D gene TRBD2, 7 bases. The CDR3 spans 15 residues. Germline lookup yields CDR1 SGHTA and CDR2 FQGNSA. The germline V and J ends were trimmed by 6 bases and 4 bases, with 19 bases remaining between them. CDR3 coding DNA: TGTGCCAGCAGGGATTCGAGGGGGGGGCCTTACGAGCAGTACTTC. Its protein is CASRDSRGGPYEQYF.

This clone was found once. The V call is TRBV7-9, the J call TRBJ2-1; D may be TRBD1 or TRBD2 (5 bases each). The CDR3 runs 16 residues. CDR1 is SEHNR, CDR2 FQNEAQ, per germline (reference sequence). Trimming removed 5 bases at V and 5 bases at J, with 19 bases between. CDR3 coding DNA: TGTGCCAGCAGCCCTACGGGGCTTTCCGAGAACAATGAGCAGTTCTTC. This encodes CASSPTGLSENNEQFF.

The chain has TRBV5-1 and TRBJ2-2, with D possibly being TRBD2 (7 bases). V was cut by 4 bases and J by 4 bases, with 14 bases left in between. Germline lookup yields CDR1 SGHRS and CDR2 YFSETQ. CDR3 length: 15 amino acids. In DNA, the CDR3 is TGCGCCAGCAGCCAAGGGGGGGCCGGCACCGGGGAGCTGTTTTTT. It encodes CASSQGGAGTGELFF.

This clone occurred a few times. The genes are TRBV5-4 and TRBJ2-7, with TRBD1 matching 10 bases. There are 14 residues in the CDR3. V lost 0 bases, J lost 8 bases, and 5 bases stayed unmatched. Per the germline V gene, CDR1 is SGHNT and CDR2 is YYREEE (reference sequence). The CDR3 DNA is TGTGCCAGCAGCTTGGAGGGACAGGGGTCAAAGCAGTACTTC. It translates to CASSLEGQGSKQYF.

V and J are TRBV24-1 and TRBJ2-1, with TRBD2 matching 10 bases. The CDR3 covers 16 residues. Looked up from germline, CDR1 is KGHDR and CDR2 is SFDVKD. V was clipped by 6 bases and J by 6 bases; unmatched bases: 10. DNA of the CDR3: TGTGCCACCAGTACCATAGCGGGGGGCCCCATCAATGAGCAGTTCTTC. Translating it yields CATSTIAGGPINEQFF.